This TCR beta chain stems from a study of blood T cell repertoires in COVID-19. Study information: Samples came from the United States, Italy and Spain, spanning acute and convalescent COVID-19.

Data came from immunoSEQ multiplex PCR; TCRdb stores just in-frame clones and leaves some out. There are tens of thousands of clones in the sample; 83% occur only once, and around 12% lies in the top ten. The ends lost 4 bases at V and 4 bases at J; junction bases unmatched: 7. The CDR3 consists of 15 residues. Germline CDR1 KGHSH, CDR2 LQKENI. The source material was peripheral blood. J is TRBJ2-7 and V is TRBV18; TRBD1 matches 10 bases. The clonotype was recovered from a human donor in a cohort sampled during active COVID-19. CDR3 sequence (DNA): TGTGCCAGCTCACGAGCCGGGACAGGGGTATACGAGCAGTACTTC. It encodes CASSRAGTGVYEQYF.